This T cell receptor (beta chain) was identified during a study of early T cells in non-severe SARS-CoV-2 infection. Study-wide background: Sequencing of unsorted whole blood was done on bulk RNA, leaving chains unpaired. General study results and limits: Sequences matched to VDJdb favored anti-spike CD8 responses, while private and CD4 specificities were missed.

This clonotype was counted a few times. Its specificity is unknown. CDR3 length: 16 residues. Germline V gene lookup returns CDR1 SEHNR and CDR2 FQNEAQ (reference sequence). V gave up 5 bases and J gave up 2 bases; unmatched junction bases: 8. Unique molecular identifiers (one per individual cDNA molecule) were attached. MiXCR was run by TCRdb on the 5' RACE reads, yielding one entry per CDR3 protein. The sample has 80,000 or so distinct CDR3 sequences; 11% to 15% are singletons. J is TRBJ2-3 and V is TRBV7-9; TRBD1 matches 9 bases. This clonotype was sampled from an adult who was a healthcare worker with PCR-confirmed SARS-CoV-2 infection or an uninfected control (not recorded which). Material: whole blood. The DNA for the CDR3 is TGTGCCAGCAGCGACGGGACAGGGCCTCTCACAGATACGCAGTATTTT. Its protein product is CASSDGTGPLTDTQYF.